Listed here is a single T cell receptor beta chain. The clone's antigen remains unknown. Base-call qualities are not available, and no considerably larger clone is one nucleotide away. This record comes from a study of blood T cell repertoires in COVID-19 (TCRdb year 2020). Study-level background: Samples from collaborators originated in the United States, Italy and Spain and spanned both the acute and convalescent phases of COVID-19. Sample metadata almost always included a de-identified subject ID, COVID-19 status, age in years and sex. Deeply sampled blood TCRbeta repertoires from subjects exposed to, actively infected with, or recovered from COVID-19 were included in the dataset. Where available, HLA class I and class II types were obtained from metadata supplied by the sample provider rather than from assay-based typing. The material from the prospective study consisted of cDNA or gDNA derived from T cells, B-cell-depleted T cells, or PBMCs. The repertoires were made available in a free public database intended to serve as a resource for research on the immune response to SARS-CoV-2. Samples came from the ongoing ImmuneRACE study (first 160 participants) plus 1,254 subjects from 6 global collaborators. What the study reported, not specific to this receptor: Clinical and demographic metadata were provided uncurated, with the amount varying by source and participant.

Whole blood was collected in K2EDTA tubes by collaborating institutions according to the institutions' own protocols. For TCRbeta analysis, collaborators shipped samples in one of three forms: frozen whole blood, isolated PBMCs, or DNA extracted from either of those sample types. TCRbeta CDR3 regions were amplified from genomic DNA using the immunoSEQ Assay, a bias-controlled multiplex PCR. The authors' pipeline ran thus. Within the assay, amplification of reference gene primers was used to estimate how many nucleated cells each sample contained. Sequence reads were collapsed and filtered to measure the absolute abundance of every unique TCRbeta CDR3 rearrangement. For each sample, productive Simpson clonality was calculated as the square root of Simpson's diversity index across productive rearrangements. This is the immuneACCESS table as TCRdb keeps it, with only in-frame sequences that have V and J called. A part of the clones is gone; compared with another copy, unresolved V genes explain less than half, and the rest is unexplained. The D gene and trimming were derived from the DNA, and the V and J assignments and clone size from that table. Recorded for this sample are 370,000 or so clones; roughly four fifths of them occurred a single time. The top ten constitute approximately 1% of the sample.

This sequence originates from a human donor with acute or convalescent COVID-19. The donor label of this sample is uncertain. The sample was peripheral blood.

The bases are TGTGCCAGCAGCCCGTGGACTAGCCTCAGCACAGATACGCAGTATTTT. It specifies CASSPWTSLSTDTQYF. This receptor chain uses TRBV7-9 and TRBJ2-3; 8 junctional bases match TRBD2. V has 5 bases trimmed and J has 0 bases trimmed; junction bases matching no gene number 7. There are 16 amino acids in the CDR3, from cysteine to phenylalanine inclusive. Only CDR3 DNA is held: 48 bases, read in frame from base 1. Sequences SEHNR (CDR1) and FQNEAQ (CDR2) are obtained from the germline V gene (reference sequence).